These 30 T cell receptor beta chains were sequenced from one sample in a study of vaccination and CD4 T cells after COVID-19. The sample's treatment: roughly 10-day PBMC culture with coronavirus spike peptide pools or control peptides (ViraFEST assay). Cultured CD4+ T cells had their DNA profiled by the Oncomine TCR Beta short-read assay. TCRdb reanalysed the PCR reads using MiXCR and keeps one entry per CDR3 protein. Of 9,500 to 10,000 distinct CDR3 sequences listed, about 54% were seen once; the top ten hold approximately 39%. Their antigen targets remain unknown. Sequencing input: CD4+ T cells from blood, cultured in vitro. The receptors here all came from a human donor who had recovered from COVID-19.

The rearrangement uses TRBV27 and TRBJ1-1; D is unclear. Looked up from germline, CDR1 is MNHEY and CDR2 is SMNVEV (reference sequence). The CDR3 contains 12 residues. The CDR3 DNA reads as TGTGCTCAGCGGGAAATGCACACTGAAGCTTTCTTT. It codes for CAQREMHTEAFF.

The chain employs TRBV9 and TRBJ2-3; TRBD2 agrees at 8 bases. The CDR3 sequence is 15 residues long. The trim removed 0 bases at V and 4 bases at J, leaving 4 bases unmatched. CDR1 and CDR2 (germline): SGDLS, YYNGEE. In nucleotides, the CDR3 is TGTGCCAGCAGCGTAGTAGGACTAGCATCAGATACGCAGTATTTT. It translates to CASSVVGLASDTQYF.

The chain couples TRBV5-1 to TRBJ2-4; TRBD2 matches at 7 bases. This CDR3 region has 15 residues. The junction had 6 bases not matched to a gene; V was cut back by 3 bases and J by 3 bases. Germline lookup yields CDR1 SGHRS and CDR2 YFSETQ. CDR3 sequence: CASSSGSGGKNIQYF. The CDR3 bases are TGCGCCAGCAGCTCTGGGTCGGGGGGCAAAAACATTCAGTACTTC.

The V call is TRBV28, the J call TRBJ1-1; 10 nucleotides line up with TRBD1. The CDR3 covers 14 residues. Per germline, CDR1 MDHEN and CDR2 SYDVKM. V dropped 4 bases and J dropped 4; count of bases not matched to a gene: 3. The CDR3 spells CASSSGQGRTEAFF. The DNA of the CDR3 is TGTGCCAGCAGTTCGGGACAGGGGCGCACTGAAGCTTTCTTT.

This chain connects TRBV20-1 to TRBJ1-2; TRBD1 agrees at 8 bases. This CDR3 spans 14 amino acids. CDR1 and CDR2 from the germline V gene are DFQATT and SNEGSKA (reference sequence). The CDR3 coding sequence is TGCAGCTCCAAAGGTCAGGGGGCGAACTATGGCTACACCTTC. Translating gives CSSKGQGANYGYTF.

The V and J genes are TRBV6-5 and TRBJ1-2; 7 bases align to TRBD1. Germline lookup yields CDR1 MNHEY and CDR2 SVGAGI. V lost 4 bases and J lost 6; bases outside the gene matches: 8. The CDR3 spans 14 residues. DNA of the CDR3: TGTGCCAGCAGTTCTCTTGACAGGGCCAATGGCTACACCTTC. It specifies CASSSLDRANGYTF.

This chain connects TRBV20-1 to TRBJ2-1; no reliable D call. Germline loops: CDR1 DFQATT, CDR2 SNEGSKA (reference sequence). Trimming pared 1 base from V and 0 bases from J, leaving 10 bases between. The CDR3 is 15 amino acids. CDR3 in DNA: TGCAGTGCTAGAGGGGGTGAGAGCTCCTACAATGAGCAGTTCTTC. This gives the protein CSARGGESSYNEQFF.

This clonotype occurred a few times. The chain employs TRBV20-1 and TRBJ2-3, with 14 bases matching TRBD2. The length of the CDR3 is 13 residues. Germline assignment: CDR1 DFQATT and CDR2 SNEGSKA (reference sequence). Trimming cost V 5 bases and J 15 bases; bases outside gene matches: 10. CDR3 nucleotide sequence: TGCAGTGCTCCCCCGGGACTAGCGGGGGCGCTTTATTTT. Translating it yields CSAPPGLAGALYF.

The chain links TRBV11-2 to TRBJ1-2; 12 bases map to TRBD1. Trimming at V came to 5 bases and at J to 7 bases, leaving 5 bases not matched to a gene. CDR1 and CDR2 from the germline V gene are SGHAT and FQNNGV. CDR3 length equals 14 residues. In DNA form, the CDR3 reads TGTGCCAGCAGCGGGGGGACAGGGGGCTCTGGCTACACCTTC. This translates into CASSGGTGGSGYTF.

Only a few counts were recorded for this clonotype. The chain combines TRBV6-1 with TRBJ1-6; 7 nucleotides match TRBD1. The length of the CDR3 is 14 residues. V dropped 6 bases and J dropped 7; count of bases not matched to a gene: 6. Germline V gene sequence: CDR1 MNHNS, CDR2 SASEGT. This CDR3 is CASRQTGRNSPLHF. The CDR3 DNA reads TGTGCCAGCAGACAGACAGGGAGGAATTCACCCCTCCACTTT.

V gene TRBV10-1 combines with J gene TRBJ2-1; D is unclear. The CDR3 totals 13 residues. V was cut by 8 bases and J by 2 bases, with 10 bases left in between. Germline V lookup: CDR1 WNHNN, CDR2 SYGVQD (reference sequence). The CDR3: CASAGGPYNEQFF. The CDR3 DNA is TGCGCCAGCGCAGGTGGTCCCTACAATGAGCAGTTCTTC.

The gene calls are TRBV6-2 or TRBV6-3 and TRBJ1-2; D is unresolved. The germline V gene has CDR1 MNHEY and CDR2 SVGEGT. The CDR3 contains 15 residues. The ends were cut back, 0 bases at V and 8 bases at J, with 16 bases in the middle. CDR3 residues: CASSYSSGSLWGYTF. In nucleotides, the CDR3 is TGTGCCAGCAGTTACTCGTCGGGTTCTCTATGGGGCTACACCTTC.

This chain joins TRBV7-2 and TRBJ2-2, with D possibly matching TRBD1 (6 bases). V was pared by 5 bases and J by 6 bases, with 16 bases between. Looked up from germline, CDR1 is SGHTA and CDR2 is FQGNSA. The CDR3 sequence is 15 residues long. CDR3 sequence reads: CASSPEGQSAGELFF. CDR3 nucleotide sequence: TGTGCCAGCAGCCCGGAAGGACAGAGCGCCGGGGAGCTGTTTTTT.

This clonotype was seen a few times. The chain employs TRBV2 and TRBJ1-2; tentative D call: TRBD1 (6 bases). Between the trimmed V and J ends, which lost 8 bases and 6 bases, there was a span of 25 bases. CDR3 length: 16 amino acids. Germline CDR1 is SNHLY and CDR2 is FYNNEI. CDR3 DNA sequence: TGTGCCAGCCAACGGGGCAGCTATCCCAGGGGCAATGGCTACACCTTC. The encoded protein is CASQRGSYPRGNGYTF.

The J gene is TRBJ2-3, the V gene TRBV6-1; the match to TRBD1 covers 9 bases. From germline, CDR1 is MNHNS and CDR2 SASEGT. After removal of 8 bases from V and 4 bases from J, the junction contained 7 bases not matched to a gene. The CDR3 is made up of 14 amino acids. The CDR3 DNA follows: TGTGCCAGCGGGAACAGGGGGCTCGCAGATACGCAGTATTTT. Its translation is CASGNRGLADTQYF.

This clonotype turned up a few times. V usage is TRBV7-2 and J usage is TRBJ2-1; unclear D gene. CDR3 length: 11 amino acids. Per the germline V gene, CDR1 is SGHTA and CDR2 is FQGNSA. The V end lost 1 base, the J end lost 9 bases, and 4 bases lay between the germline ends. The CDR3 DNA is TGTGCCAGCAGCTTAGGTGCTGAGCAGTTCTTC. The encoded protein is CASSLGAEQFF.

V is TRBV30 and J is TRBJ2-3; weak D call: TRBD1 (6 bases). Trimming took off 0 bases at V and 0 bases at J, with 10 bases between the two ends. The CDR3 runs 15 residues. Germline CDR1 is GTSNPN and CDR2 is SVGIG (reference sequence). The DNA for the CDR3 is TGTGCCTGGAGTGTAGGACAGCCCAGCACAGATACGCAGTATTTT. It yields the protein CAWSVGQPSTDTQYF. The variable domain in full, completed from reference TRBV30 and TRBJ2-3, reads SQTIHQWPATLVQPVGSPLSLECTVEGTSNPNLYWYRQAAGRGLQLLFYSVGIGQISSEVPQNLSASRPQDRQFILSSKKLLLSDSGFYLCAWSVGQPSTDTQYFGPGTRLTVL.

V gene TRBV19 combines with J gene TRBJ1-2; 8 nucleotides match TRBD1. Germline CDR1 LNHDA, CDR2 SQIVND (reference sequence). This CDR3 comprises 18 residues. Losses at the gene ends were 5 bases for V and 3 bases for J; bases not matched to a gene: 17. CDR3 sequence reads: CASSAQTDREEGYYGYTF. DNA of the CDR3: TGTGCCAGTAGTGCCCAAACGGACAGGGAGGAGGGGTACTATGGCTACACCTTC.

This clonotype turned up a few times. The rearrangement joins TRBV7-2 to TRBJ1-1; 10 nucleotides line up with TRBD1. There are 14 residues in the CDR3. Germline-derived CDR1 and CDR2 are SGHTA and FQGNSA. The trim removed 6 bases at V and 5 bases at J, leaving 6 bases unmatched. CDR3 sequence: CASSLRQGATEAFF. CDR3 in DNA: TGTGCCAGCAGTTTGAGACAGGGGGCAACTGAAGCTTTCTTT.

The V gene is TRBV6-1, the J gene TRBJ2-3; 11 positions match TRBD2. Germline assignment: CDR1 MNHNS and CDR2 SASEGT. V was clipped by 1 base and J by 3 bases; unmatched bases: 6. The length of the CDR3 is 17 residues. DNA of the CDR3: TGTGCCAGCAGTGAAGGAATAGCGGGGGGGAGGACAGATACGCAGTATTTT. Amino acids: CASSEGIAGGRTDTQYF.

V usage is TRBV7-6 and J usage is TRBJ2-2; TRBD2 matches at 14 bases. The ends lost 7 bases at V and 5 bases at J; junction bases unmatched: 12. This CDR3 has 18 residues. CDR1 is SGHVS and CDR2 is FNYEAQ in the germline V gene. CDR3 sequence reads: CASTQTSGGAHITGELFF. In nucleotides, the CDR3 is TGTGCCAGCACCCAGACTAGCGGGGGGGCCCATATAACCGGGGAGCTGTTTTTT.

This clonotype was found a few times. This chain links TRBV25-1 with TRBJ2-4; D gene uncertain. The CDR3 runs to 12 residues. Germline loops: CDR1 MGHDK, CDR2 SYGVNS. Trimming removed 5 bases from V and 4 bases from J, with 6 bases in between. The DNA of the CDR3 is TGTGCCAGCAGTCCAGGAAAAAACATTCAGTACTTC. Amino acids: CASSPGKNIQYF.

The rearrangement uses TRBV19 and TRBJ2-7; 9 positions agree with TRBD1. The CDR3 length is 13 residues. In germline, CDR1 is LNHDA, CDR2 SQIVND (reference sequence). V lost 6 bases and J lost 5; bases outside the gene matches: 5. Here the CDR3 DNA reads TGTGCCAGTAGCCCCCGGGACAGGGACGAGCAGTACTTC. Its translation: CASSPRDRDEQYF. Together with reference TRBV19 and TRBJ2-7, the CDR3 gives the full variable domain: DGGITQSPKYLFRKEGQNVTLSCEQNLNHDAMYWYRQDPGQGLRLIYYSQIVNDFQKGDIAEGYSVSREKKESFPLTVTSAQKNPTAFYLCASSPRDRDEQYFGPGTRLTVT.

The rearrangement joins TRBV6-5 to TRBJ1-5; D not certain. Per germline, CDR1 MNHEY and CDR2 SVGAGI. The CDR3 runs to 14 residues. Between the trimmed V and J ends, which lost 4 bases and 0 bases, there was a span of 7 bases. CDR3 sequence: CASSSQSSNQPQHF. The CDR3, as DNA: TGTGCCAGCAGTTCACAGAGTAGCAATCAGCCCCAGCATTTT.

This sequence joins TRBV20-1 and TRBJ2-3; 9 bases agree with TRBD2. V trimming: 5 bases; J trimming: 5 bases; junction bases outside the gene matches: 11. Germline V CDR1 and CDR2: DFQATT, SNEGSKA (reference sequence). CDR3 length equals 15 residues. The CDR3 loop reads CSAVPPGLAVDTQYF. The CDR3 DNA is TGCAGTGCTGTCCCACCGGGACTAGCAGTAGATACGCAGTATTTT.

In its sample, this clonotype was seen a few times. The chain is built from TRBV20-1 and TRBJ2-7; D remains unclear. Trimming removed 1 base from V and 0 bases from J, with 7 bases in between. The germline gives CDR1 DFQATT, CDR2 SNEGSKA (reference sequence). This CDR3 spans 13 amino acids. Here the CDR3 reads CSARVEYSYEQYF. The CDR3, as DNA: TGCAGTGCTAGAGTCGAGTACTCCTACGAGCAGTACTTC.

The CDR3 is CASRRDRGGYNEQFF. The CDR3 DNA reads as TGTGCCAGCAGGCGGGACAGGGGGGGCTACAATGAGCAGTTCTTC. The chain employs TRBV12-3 or TRBV12-4 and TRBJ2-1; 11 positions agree with TRBD1. The CDR3 contains 15 residues. V shed 6 bases, J shed 3 bases, and the junction held 4 bases outside the gene matches.

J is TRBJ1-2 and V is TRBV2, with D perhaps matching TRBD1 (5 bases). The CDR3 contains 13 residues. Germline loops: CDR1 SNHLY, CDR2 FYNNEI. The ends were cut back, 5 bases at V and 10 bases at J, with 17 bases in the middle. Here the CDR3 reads CASSLEGTLIYTF. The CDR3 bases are TGTGCCAGCAGTCTGGAGGGGACCCTAATCTACACCTTC. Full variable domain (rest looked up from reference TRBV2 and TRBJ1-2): EPEVTQTPSHQVTQMGQEVILRCVPISNHLYFYWYRQILGQKVEFLVSFYNNEISEKSEIFDDQFSVERPDGSNFTLKIRSTKLEDSAMYFCASSLEGTLIYTFGSGTRLTVV.

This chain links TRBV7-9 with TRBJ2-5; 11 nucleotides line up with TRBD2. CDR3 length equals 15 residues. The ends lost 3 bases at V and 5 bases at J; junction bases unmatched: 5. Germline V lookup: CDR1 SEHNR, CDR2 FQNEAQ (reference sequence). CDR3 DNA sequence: TGTGCCAGCAGCTTTAGCGGGGGGGCCTTGGAGACCCAGTACTTC. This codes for CASSFSGGALETQYF.

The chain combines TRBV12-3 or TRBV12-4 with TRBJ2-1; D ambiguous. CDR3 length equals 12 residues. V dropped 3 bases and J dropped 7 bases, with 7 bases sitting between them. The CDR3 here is CASSFWGNEQFF. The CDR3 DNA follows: TGTGCCAGCAGTTTCTGGGGTAATGAGCAGTTCTTC.